This note documents a single TCR beta chain sequence. The antigen remains undetermined. It was with 60 Vbeta and 13 Jbeta primers that the PCR ran. Sequenced by immunoSEQ multiplex PCR; TCRdb stores in-frame clones only, minus some. The sample includes fewer than 85,000 clones, about 70% of them seen just once. The data stem from a study of cytomegalovirus exposure and HLA in healthy donors. Study-wide results and caveats: Highest at DRB1 and lowest at HLA-C, TCR association rates differed among HLA loci in a later analysis. TCR beta V- and J-gene trimming, according to a later analysis, was linked to a missense DCLRE1C variant.

This CDR3 region has 16 residues. Germline V gives CDR1 MNHEY, CDR2 SMNVEV (reference sequence). The V end lost 2 bases, the J end lost 4 bases, and 15 bases lay between the germline ends. The clonotype originates from a male donor in good health and CMV-seropositive. The J gene is TRBJ2-1, the V gene TRBV27, with D possibly TRBD2 on 5 matching bases. The sequencing sample was made of PBMCs. The CDR3 protein is CASSLRAGGSYNEQFF. CDR3 DNA: TGTGCCAGCAGTTTAAGGGCAGGAGGAAGTTACAATGAGCAGTTCTTC.